A selection of T cell receptor beta chains follows, all from one sample in a study of shared clonotypes between healthy human individuals. Some clones are missing from TCRdb's copy, which holds only in-frame ones; the method was immunoSEQ multiplex PCR. The sample shows about 460,000 clones, around 77% of them seen only once. The sample consisted of PBMCs. These receptor sequences come from a woman aged 40-49 years in good health. Some clones in this sample may be carry-over from other donors' samples. Both conserved end residues are part of each CDR3. D genes are given only for firm matches.

D: NA; V: TRBV28; J: TRBJ1-5; DNA: TGTGCCAGCAGTTGGTCCACAAGCAATCAGCCCCAGCATTTT; CDR3: CASSWSTSNQPQHF
D: TRBD1; V: TRBV9; J: TRBJ2-3; DNA: TGTGCCAGCAGCGTAGGACAGGGGGCAGATACGCAGTATTTT; CDR3: CASSVGQGADTQYF
D: TRBD1; V: TRBV2; J: TRBJ2-7; DNA: TGTGCCAGCAGGGGGACAGAGGCATCATTGAGACCCTACGAGCAGTACTTC; CDR3: CASRGTEASLRPYEQYF
D: NA; V: TRBV29-1; J: TRBJ1-1; DNA: TGCAGCGTTTTCCCCGGGCAGACTGAAGCTTTCTTT; CDR3: CSVFPGQTEAFF
D: NA; V: TRBV7-8; J: TRBJ1-4; DNA: TGTGCCAGCAGCTTAGTGGGGGGCTTAACTGAAAAACTGTTTTTT; CDR3: CASSLVGGLTEKLFF
D: NA; V: TRBV14; J: TRBJ2-7; DNA: TGTGCCAGCAGCCAACAGACCCTAAAGCAGTACTTC; CDR3: CASSQQTLKQYF
D: TRBD2; V: TRBV5-4; J: TRBJ2-1; DNA: TGTGCCAGCAGCTTGGCTAGCGGGACCAATGAGCAGTTCTTC; CDR3: CASSLASGTNEQFF
D: NA; V: TRBV9; J: TRBJ2-7; DNA: TGTGCCAGCAGCGGAGGGCGGTGGACTATCTACGAGCAGTACTTC; CDR3: CASSGGRWTIYEQYF
D: NA; V: TRBV14; J: TRBJ1-2; DNA: TGTGCCAGCAGCCAAGATACGCGGGGCTACACCTTC; CDR3: CASSQDTRGYTF
D: NA; V: TRBV28; J: TRBJ1-1; DNA: TGTGCCAGCAGTTTAGCCGGGCCGGGAACTGAAGCTTTCTTT; CDR3: CASSLAGPGTEAFF
D: TRBD2; V: TRBV9; J: TRBJ2-1; DNA: TGTGCCAGCAGCGTAGTTAGCGGGAGTTCGTATGAGCAGTTCTTC; CDR3: CASSVVSGSSYEQFF
D: NA; V: TRBV11-2; J: TRBJ1-1; DNA: TGTGCCAGCAGCTTACGCCCAGCAGATTGGGCGGAAGCTTTCTTT; CDR3: CASSLRPADWAEAFF
D: TRBD2; V: TRBV7-2; J: TRBJ2-1; DNA: TGTGCCAGCAGCTTACCCGGAGCGGGAGTAAATGAGCAGTTCTTC; CDR3: CASSLPGAGVNEQFF
D: NA; V: TRBV25-1; J: TRBJ1-1; DNA: TGTGCCAGCAGACAGGGAAGTAAGGCTTTCTTT; CDR3: CASRQGSKAFF
D: TRBD1; V: TRBV19; J: TRBJ1-4; DNA: TGTGCCAGTAGGGACAGGCGGGCAACTAATGAAAAACTGTTTTTT; CDR3: CASRDRRATNEKLFF
D: NA; V: TRBV6-4; J: TRBJ2-1; DNA: TGTGCCAGCAGTGTCGACAGGGACTTGAATGAGCAGTTCTTC; CDR3: CASSVDRDLNEQFF
D: TRBD1; V: TRBV4-2; J: TRBJ2-7; DNA: TGTGCCAGCAGCCAAGATCCTCCGGGACAGGGGTACGAGCAGTACTTC; CDR3: CASSQDPPGQGYEQYF